This T cell receptor beta chain was captured in a study of molecular identifiers for immune sequencing clone quantification. There are a few counts of this clonotype. Library preparation followed earlier protocols using designated TCR primers. From the PCR reads, TCRdb called clonotypes with MiXCR, one entry per CDR3 protein. The sample holds more than 450,000 distinct CDR3 sequences, less than 30% seen once. This CDR3 spans 15 amino acids. The ends lost 5 bases at V and 4 bases at J; junction bases unmatched: 4. CDR1 and CDR2 (germline): LNHDA, SQIVND (reference sequence). Libraries for naive CD8 T cells, which were made from approximately 22,000 to 940,000 sorted cells, drew on 10%, 30% or 50% of the RNA.

This clonotype originated in a human donor in good health. Some libraries in this study had Jurkat cell RNA spiked in. The material sequenced was naive CD8+ T cells from blood, with Jurkat cell RNA spiked in. The subset was: FACS-sorted CD8+CD4-CCR7+CD45RA+ naive T cells. The chain joins TRBV19 to TRBJ2-2; 10 bases are a match to TRBD1. The DNA of the CDR3 is TGTGCCAGTAGTTGGGACAGGGGAGGCACCGGGGAGCTGTTTTTT. Its translation is CASSWDRGGTGELFF.